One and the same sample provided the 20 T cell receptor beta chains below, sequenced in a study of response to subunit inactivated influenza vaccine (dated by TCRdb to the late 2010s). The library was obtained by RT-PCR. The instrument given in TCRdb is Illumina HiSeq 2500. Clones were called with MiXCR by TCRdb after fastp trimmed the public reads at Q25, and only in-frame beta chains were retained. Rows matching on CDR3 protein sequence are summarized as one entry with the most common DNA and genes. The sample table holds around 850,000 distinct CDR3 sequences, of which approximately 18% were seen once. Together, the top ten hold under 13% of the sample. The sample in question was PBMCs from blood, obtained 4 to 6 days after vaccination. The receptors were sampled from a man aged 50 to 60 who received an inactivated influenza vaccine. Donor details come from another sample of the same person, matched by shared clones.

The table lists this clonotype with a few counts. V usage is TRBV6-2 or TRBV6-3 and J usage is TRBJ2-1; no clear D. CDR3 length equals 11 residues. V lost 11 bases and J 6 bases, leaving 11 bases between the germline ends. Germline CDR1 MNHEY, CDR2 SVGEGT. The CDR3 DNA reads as TGTGCCGGGTCTCTCGGCAATGAGCAGTTCTTC. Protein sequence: CAGSLGNEQFF.

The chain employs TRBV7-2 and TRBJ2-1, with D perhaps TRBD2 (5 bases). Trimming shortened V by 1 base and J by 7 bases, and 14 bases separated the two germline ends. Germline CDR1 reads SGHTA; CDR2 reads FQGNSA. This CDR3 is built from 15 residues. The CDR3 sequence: CASSLGRAESNEQFF. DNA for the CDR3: TGTGCCAGCAGCTTAGGGCGGGCGGAATCTAATGAGCAGTTCTTC. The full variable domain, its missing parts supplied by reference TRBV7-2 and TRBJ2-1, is GAGVSQSPSNKVTEKGKDVELRCDPISGHTALYWYRQSLGQGLEFLIYFQGNSAPDKSGLPSDRFSAERTGGSVSTLTIQRTQQEDSAVYLCASSLGRAESNEQFFGPGTRLTVL.

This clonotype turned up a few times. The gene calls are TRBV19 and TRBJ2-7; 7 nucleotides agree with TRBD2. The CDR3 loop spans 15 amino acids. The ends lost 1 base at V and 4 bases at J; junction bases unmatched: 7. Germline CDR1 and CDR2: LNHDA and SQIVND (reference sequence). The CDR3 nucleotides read TGTGCCAGTAGTATAGGGGGGGACTACTTGTACGAGCAGTACTTC. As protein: CASSIGGDYLYEQYF.

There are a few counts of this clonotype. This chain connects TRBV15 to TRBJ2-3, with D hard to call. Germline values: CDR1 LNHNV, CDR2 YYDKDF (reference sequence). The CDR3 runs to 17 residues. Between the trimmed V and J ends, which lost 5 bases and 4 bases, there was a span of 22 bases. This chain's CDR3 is CATSGSTFPSRADTQYF. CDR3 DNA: TGTGCCACCAGCGGGTCGACATTTCCCAGCCGAGCAGATACGCAGTATTTT.

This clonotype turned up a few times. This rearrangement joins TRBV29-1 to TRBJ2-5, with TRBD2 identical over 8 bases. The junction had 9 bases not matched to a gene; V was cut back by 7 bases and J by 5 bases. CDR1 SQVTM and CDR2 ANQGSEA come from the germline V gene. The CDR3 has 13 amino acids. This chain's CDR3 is CSGYRGGGETQYF. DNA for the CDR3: TGCAGCGGTTACCGGGGGGGTGGCGAGACCCAGTACTTC. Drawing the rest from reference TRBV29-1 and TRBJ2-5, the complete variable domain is SAVISQKPSRDICQRGTSLTIQCQVDSQVTMMFWYRQQPGQSLTLIATANQGSEATYESGFVIDKFPISRPNLTFSTLTVSNMSPEDSSIYLCSGYRGGGETQYFGPGTRLLVL.

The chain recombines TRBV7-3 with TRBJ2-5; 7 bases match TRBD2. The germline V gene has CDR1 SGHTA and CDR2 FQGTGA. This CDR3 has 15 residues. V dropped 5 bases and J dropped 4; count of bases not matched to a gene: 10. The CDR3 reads CASSPTGTKIETQYF. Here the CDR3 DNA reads TGTGCCAGCAGCCCGACCGGGACTAAAATAGAGACCCAGTACTTC.

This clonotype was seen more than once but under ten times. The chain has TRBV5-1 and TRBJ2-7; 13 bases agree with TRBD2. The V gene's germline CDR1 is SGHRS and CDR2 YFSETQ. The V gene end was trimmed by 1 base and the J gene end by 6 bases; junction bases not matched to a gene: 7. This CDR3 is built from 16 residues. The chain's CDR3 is CASSLNRGLAGVEQYF. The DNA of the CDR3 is TGCGCCAGCAGCTTGAATCGAGGACTAGCGGGAGTCGAGCAGTACTTC.

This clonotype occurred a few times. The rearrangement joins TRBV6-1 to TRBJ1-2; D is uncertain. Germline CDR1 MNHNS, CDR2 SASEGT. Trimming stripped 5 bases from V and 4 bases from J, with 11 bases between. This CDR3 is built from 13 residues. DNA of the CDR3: TGTGCCAGCAGTCCCACAAGAATCTATGGCTACACCTTC. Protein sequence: CASSPTRIYGYTF.

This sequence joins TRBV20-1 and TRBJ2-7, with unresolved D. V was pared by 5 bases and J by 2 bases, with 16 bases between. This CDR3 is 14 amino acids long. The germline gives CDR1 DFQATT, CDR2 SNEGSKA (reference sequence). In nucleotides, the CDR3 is TGCAGTGCTCCTATCACTGGCCAGCCCTACGAGCAGTACTTC. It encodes CSAPITGQPYEQYF.

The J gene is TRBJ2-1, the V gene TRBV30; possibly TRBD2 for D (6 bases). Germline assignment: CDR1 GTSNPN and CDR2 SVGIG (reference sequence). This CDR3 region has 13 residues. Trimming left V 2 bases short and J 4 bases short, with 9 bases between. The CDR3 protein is CAWSSAGYNEQFF. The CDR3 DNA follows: TGTGCCTGGAGTTCGGCGGGATACAATGAGCAGTTCTTC.

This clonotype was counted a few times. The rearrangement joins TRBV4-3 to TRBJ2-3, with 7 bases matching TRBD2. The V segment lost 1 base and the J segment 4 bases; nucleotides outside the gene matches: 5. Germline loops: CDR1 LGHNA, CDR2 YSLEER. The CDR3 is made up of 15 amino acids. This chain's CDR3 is CASSQASGGADTQYF. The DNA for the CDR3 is TGCGCCAGCAGCCAAGCCTCGGGGGGAGCAGATACGCAGTATTTT.

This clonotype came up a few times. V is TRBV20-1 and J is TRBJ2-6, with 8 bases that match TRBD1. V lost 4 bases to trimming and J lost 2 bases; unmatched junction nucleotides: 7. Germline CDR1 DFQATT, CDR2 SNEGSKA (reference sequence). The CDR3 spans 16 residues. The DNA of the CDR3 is TGCAGTGCTACAAAACAGGGGGGAACTGGGGCCAACGTCCTGACTTTC. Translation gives CSATKQGGTGANVLTF.

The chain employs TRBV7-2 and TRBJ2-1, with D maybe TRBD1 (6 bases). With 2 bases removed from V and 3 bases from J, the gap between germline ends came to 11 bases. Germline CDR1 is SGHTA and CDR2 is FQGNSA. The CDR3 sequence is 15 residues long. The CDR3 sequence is CASSLSGGNYNEQFF. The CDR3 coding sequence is TGTGCCAGCAGCTTAAGTGGGGGCAACTACAATGAGCAGTTCTTC.

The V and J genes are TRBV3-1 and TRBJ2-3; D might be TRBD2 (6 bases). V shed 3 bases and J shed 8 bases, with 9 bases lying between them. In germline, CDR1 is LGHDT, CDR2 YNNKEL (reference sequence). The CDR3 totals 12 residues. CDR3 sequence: CASSQTRGTQYF. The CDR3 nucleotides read TGTGCCAGCAGCCAGACTAGGGGTACGCAGTATTTT.

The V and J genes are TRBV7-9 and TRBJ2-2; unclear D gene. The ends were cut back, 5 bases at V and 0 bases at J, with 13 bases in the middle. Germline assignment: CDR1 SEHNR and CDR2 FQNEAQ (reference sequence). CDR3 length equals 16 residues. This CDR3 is CASSRSVQANTGELFF. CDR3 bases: TGTGCCAGCAGCCGTTCGGTCCAGGCGAACACCGGGGAGCTGTTTTTT.

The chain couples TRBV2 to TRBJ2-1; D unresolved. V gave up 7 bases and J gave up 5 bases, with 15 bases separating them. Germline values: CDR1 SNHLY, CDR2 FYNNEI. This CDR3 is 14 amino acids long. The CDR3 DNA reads TGTGCCAGCAAGGAGAATAATATCGACAATGAGCAGTTCTTC. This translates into CASKENNIDNEQFF.

CDR3 loop: CSATGVGKLFF. CDR3 nucleotides: TGCAGTGCTACTGGGGTGGGAAAACTGTTTTTT. The chain carries TRBV20-1 and TRBJ1-4, with D unclear. The CDR3 spans 11 residues. The V and J ends lost 4 bases and 10 bases respectively, with 10 bases between them. Germline CDR1 reads DFQATT; CDR2 reads SNEGSKA (reference sequence).

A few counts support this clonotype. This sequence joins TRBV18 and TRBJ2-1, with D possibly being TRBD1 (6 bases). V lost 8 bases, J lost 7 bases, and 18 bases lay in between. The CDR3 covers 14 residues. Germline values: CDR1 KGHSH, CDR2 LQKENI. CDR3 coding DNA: TGTGCCAGCGGGAAACAGGGTGTGGAGAATGAGCAGTTCTTC. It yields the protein CASGKQGVENEQFF. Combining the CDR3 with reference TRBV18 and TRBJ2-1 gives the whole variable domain NAGVMQNPRHLVRRRGQEARLRCSPMKGHSHVYWYRQLPEEGLKFMVYLQKENIIDESGMPKERFSAEFPKEGPSILRIQQVVRGDSAAYFCASGKQGVENEQFFGPGTRLTVL.

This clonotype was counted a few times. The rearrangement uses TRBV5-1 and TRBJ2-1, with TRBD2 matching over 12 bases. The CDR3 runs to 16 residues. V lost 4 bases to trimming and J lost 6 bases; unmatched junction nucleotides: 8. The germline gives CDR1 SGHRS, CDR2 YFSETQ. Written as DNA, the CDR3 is TGCGCCAGCAGCCAGCTGCGGGGACTAGCGGGCAATGAGCAGTTCTTC. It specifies CASSQLRGLAGNEQFF.

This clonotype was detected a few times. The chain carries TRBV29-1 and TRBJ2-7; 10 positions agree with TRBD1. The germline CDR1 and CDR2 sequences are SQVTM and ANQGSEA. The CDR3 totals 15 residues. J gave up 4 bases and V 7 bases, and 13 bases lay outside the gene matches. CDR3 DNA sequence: TGCAGCGCAGTCCCGGGACAGGGGACGGGATACGAGCAGTACTTC. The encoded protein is CSAVPGQGTGYEQYF.